This T cell receptor (beta chain) stems from a study of blood T cell repertoires in COVID-19. In the study overall: Both acute and convalescent COVID-19 samples were obtained from the United States, Italy and Spain. PBMCs, B-cell-depleted T cells, or T cells were the source of the cDNA or gDNA that made up the material.

Method: immunoSEQ multiplex PCR; TCRdb's copy keeps in-frame clones and lacks some. Altogether approximately 220,000 clones are present, approximately 81% being singletons, with the ten largest covering approximately 5%. Germline V gives CDR1 KGHSH, CDR2 LQKENI. The CDR3 is made up of 13 amino acids. V gave up 4 bases and J gave up 3 bases, with 10 bases separating them. Input material: peripheral blood. This TCR derives from a woman aged 60-70 years who had recovered from COVID-19. The rearrangement joins TRBV18 to TRBJ2-7, with D unresolved. Here the CDR3 reads CASSQGDFYEQYF. Here the CDR3 DNA reads TGTGCCAGCTCACAAGGAGATTTCTACGAGCAGTACTTC.